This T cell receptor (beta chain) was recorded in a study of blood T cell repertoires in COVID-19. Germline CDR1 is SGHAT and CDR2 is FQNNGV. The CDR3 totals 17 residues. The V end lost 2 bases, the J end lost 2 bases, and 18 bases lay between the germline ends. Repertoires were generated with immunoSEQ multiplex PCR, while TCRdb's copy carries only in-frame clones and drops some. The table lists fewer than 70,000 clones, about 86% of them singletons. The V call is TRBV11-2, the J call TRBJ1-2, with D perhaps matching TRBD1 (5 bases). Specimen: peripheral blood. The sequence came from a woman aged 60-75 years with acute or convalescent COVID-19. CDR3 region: CASSLRPRGRGNYGYTF. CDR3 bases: TGTGCCAGCAGCTTAAGGCCCCGCGGTCGGGGGAACTATGGCTACACCTTC.